A selection of T cell receptor beta chains follows, all from one sample in a study of blood T cell repertoires in COVID-19. Assay: immunoSEQ multiplex PCR; the TCRdb copy retains only in-frame clones and omits some. The table lists about 150,000 clones, around 89% of them singletons. The sample was peripheral blood. These receptors originate from a human donor with COVID-19, enrolled during active disease. The donor label of this sample is uncertain. The conserved cysteine and the conserved F or W are not part of the CDR3 here.

TRBV11-2	TRBJ1-1	ASSPGQWNTEAF
TRBV7-3	TRBJ2-1	ASQGQGGNEQF
TRBV9	TRBJ2-1	ASSVSQNNEQF
TRBV30	TRBJ2-7	AWAVGYEQY
TRBV12-3/TRBV12-4	TRBJ2-3	ASRSGGTDTQY
TRBV7-2	TRBJ2-1	ASSFSGGAGGNEQF
TRBV2	TRBJ1-6	ASSEGLGDNSPLH
TRBV28	TRBJ1-4	ASSPHRTGASEKLF
TRBV7-9	TRBJ2-7	ASSWGAYEQY
TRBV6-5	TRBJ2-5	ASSYSGSGETQY
TRBV2	TRBJ2-7	ASSTGQASYEQY
TRBV7-9	TRBJ2-5	ASSPTGNQETQY
TRBV5-1	TRBJ2-3	ASSFSVDGDTQY
TRBV29-1	TRBJ2-3	SVDTDRGTDTQY
TRBV6-5	TRBJ1-1	ASSYSGGNTEAF
TRBV5-6	TRBJ1-2	ASSLETVYGYT
TRBV19	TRBJ1-1	ASWTGLWTGAF
TRBV6-5	TRBJ1-2	ASSTGTAAYGYT
TRBV19	TRBJ2-1	ASSPQISAGSYNEQF
TRBV19	TRBJ2-1	ASRPTGGVLNEQF
TRBV7-9	TRBJ2-7	ASSLAGGTSYEQY
TRBV30	TRBJ1-1	AWEGGSTEAF
TRBV7-3	TRBJ2-1	ASSTSGGVNEQF